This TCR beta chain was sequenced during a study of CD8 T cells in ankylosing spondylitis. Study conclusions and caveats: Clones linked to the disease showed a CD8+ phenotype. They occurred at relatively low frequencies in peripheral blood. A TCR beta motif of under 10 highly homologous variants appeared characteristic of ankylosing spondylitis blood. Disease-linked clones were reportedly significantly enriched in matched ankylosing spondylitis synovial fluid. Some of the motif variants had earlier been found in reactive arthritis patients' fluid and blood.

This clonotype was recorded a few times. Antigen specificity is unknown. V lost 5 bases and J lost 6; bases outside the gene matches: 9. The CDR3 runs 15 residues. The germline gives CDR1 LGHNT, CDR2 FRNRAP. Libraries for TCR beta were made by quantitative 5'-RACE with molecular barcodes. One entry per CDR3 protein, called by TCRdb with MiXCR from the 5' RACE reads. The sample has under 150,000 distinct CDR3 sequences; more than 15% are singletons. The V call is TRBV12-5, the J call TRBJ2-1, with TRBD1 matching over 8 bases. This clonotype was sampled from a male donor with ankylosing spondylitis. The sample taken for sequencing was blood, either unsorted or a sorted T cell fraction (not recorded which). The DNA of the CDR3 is TGTGCTAGTGGTGCCGGACAGGGCCTCGTCAATGAGCAGTTCTTC. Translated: CASGAGQGLVNEQFF.